These 27 T cell receptor beta chains originate from one sample sequenced in a study of blood T cell repertoires in COVID-19. The protocol was immunoSEQ multiplex PCR, while the TCRdb copy is restricted to in-frame clones and leaves out a portion. The sample shows around 200,000 clones, over 75% of them seen only once. Sequenced: PBMCs or T cells enriched from blood (not recorded which). These receptors originate from a man in his forties who had recovered from COVID-19.

This clone was recorded once. The chain employs TRBV11-2 and TRBJ2-6, with 10 positions matching TRBD1. After removal of 5 bases from V and 0 bases from J, the junction contained 7 bases not matched to a gene. Germline values: CDR1 SGHAT, CDR2 FQNNGV. This CDR3 has 18 residues. The CDR3 spells CASSPGQGVSSGANVLTF. The CDR3 DNA is TGTGCCAGCAGCCCCGGACAGGGGGTGTCCTCTGGGGCCAACGTCCTGACTTTC.

The J gene is TRBJ2-3, the V gene TRBV19; 15 nucleotides line up with TRBD2. CDR1 and CDR2 from the germline V gene are LNHDA and SQIVND (reference sequence). With V trimmed by 8 bases and J by 8 bases, 14 bases remained unmatched. The CDR3 totals 17 residues. In DNA form, the CDR3 reads TGTGCCAGTCAGGCTTCCGGACTAGCGGGAGGGTTGGGTACGCAGTATTTT. This gives the protein CASQASGLAGGLGTQYF.

The chain employs TRBV2 and TRBJ2-1, with TRBD1 as a possible D gene (6 bases). From germline, CDR1 is SNHLY and CDR2 FYNNEI. There are 11 residues in the CDR3. The V gene lost 7 bases and the J gene lost 10 bases, with 11 bases spanning the gap. This chain's CDR3 is CASTIDREQFF. The DNA of the CDR3 is TGTGCCAGCACCATAGACAGGGAGCAGTTCTTC.

This chain links TRBV12-3 or TRBV12-4 with TRBJ1-5, with D hard to call. V lost 5 bases to trimming and J lost 10 bases, with 12 bases between them. The CDR3 length is 12 residues. This chain's CDR3 is CASSLRGEPQHF. In DNA form, the CDR3 reads TGTGCCAGCAGTCTCCGAGGTGAACCCCAGCATTTT.

The chain couples TRBV12-3 or TRBV12-4 to TRBJ1-2; tentative D call: TRBD1 (6 bases). The CDR3 covers 13 residues. V was cut by 5 bases and J by 0 bases, with 7 bases left in between. The CDR3 sequence: CASSRTANYGYTF. DNA for the CDR3: TGTGCCAGCAGTAGGACAGCTAACTATGGCTACACCTTC.

A few counts support this clone. The CDR3: CASSRNSGGSSTDTQYF. CDR3 nucleotides: TGCGCCAGCAGCCGTAATAGCGGGGGGTCTAGCACAGATACGCAGTATTTT. The chain couples TRBV5-1 to TRBJ2-3; 10 nucleotides match TRBD2. Germline V gene data show CDR1 as SGHRS and CDR2 as YFSETQ. Unmatched junction bases numbered 8, after V lost 4 bases and J lost 0 bases. This CDR3 comprises 17 residues. Variable domain in full (rest from reference TRBV5-1 and TRBJ2-3): KAGVTQTPRYLIKTRGQQVTLSCSPISGHRSVSWYQQTPGQGLQFLFEYFSETQRNKGNFPGRFSGRQFSNSRSEMNVSTLELGDSALYLCASSRNSGGSSTDTQYFGPGTRLTVL.

The rearrangement joins TRBV11-1 to TRBJ2-7, with D perhaps TRBD2 (6 bases). CDR1 is SGHAT and CDR2 is FQDESV in the germline V gene (reference sequence). The V and J ends lost 1 base and 0 bases respectively, with 10 bases between them. The CDR3 totals 15 residues. CDR3 in amino acids: CASSLGDSRSYEQYF. The CDR3 bases are TGTGCCAGCAGCTTAGGGGACTCCCGCTCCTACGAGCAGTACTTC.

In this sample, this clone turned up once. The chain joins TRBV30 to TRBJ1-6; D is ambiguous. Germline V CDR1 and CDR2: GTSNPN, SVGIG (reference sequence). V was pared by 2 bases and J by 7 bases, with 9 bases between. This CDR3 is built from 13 residues. DNA of the CDR3: TGTGCCTGGAGTTTCGGTCTCAATTCACCCCTCCACTTT. It translates to CAWSFGLNSPLHF.

The chain combines TRBV6-5 with TRBJ1-1, with TRBD1 matching over 9 bases. The CDR3 contains 12 residues. Germline V gene sequence: CDR1 MNHEY, CDR2 SVGAGI. J gave up 11 bases and V 8 bases, and 9 bases lay outside the gene matches. The CDR3 reads CASSGTGSRAFF. In DNA form, the CDR3 reads TGTGCCAGCTCGGGGACAGGGAGTAGGGCTTTCTTT.

The chain is built from TRBV19 and TRBJ1-4; no reliable D call. CDR1 is LNHDA, CDR2 SQIVND, per germline (reference sequence). V was shortened by 4 bases and J by 8 bases, with 14 bases between the two germline ends. The CDR3 totals 14 residues. The CDR3 region has the DNA TGTGCCAGTAGTACGGGAAGTTTAGGGGAAAAACTGTTTTTT. Translation: CASSTGSLGEKLFF.

The chain uses TRBV5-4 and TRBJ2-7; D remains ambiguous. Trimming removed 0 bases from V and 1 base from J, with 8 bases in between. Per the germline V gene, CDR1 is SGHNT and CDR2 is YYREEE (reference sequence). CDR3 length equals 14 residues. CDR3 coding DNA: TGTGCCAGCAGCTTGGACATTACGTCCTACGAGCAGTACTTC. It yields the protein CASSLDITSYEQYF.

This rearrangement joins TRBV30 to TRBJ2-7; 10 bases agree with TRBD1. The CDR3 consists of 13 residues. Germline CDR1 and CDR2: GTSNPN and SVGIG (reference sequence). Trimming took 5 bases from V and 3 from J; bases not matched to a gene: 4. The CDR3 coding sequence is TGTGCCTGGGACAGGGGGCTTCACTACGAGCAGTACTTC. It codes for CAWDRGLHYEQYF.

The rearrangement links TRBV5-1 to TRBJ2-7, with a possible D match to TRBD2 (5 bases). Per the germline V gene, CDR1 is SGHRS and CDR2 is YFSETQ. The V end was cut by 5 bases, the J end by 5 bases, with 14 bases between. This CDR3 comprises 13 residues. This CDR3 reads CASSISFSDEQYF. The CDR3 DNA is TGCGCCAGCAGTATCAGTTTTAGCGACGAGCAGTACTTC.

The gene calls are TRBV6-6 and TRBJ1-6; the match to TRBD1 covers 7 bases. Germline V gene data show CDR1 as MNHNY and CDR2 as SVGAGI (reference sequence). The V and J ends lost 7 bases and 9 bases, in that order; junction bases with no gene match: 9. This CDR3 region has 14 residues. The CDR3 sequence is CASNFDRAGSPLHF. CDR3 sequence (DNA): TGTGCCAGCAACTTCGACAGGGCAGGTTCACCCCTCCACTTT.

The chain combines TRBV19 with TRBJ1-2, with 9 bases identical to TRBD1. The CDR3 is made up of 15 amino acids. The V and J ends lost 9 bases and 7 bases, in that order; junction bases with no gene match: 15. Germline CDR1 is LNHDA and CDR2 is SQIVND (reference sequence). CDR3 region: CASSEAGTGRFGYTF. CDR3 in DNA: TGTGCCAGCTCTGAGGCCGGGACAGGGAGGTTTGGCTACACCTTC.

The J gene is TRBJ1-2, the V gene TRBV5-6; 7 nucleotides align to TRBD1. The germline gives CDR1 SGHDT, CDR2 YYEEEE. V lost 0 bases, J lost 7 bases, and 9 bases stayed unmatched. This CDR3 has 15 amino acids. Written as DNA, the CDR3 is TGTGCCAGCAGCTTGGGACTTGGTGACAGGGCTGGCTACACCTTC. Translated: CASSLGLGDRAGYTF.

This chain connects TRBV19 to TRBJ1-5; no clear D gene. The V end lost 4 bases, the J end lost 3 bases, and 4 bases lay between the germline ends. CDR1 is LNHDA and CDR2 is SQIVND in the germline V gene (reference sequence). The CDR3 is 12 residues long. As DNA, the CDR3 is TGTGCCAGTAGTACACTCAATCAGCCCCAGCATTTT. Translation: CASSTLNQPQHF.

The chain employs TRBV6-5 and TRBJ2-5; possibly TRBD1 for D (6 bases). Germline CDR1 is MNHEY and CDR2 is SVGAGI. V lost 5 bases to trimming and J lost 2 bases, with 15 bases between them. The CDR3 loop spans 15 amino acids. The CDR3 sequence is CASSPPWGTQETQYF. CDR3 nucleotide sequence: TGTGCCAGCAGTCCCCCTTGGGGGACACAAGAGACCCAGTACTTC.

CDR3 sequence reads: CASSLANSGRDSYNEQFF. CDR3 bases: TGCGCCAGCAGCTTGGCGAATAGCGGGAGGGACTCCTACAATGAGCAGTTCTTC. The V gene is TRBV5-1, the J gene TRBJ2-1; 11 bases line up with TRBD2. The CDR3 sequence is 18 residues long. The germline V gene encodes CDR1 SGHRS and CDR2 YFSETQ. Trimming removed 0 bases from V and 0 bases from J; junction bases left unmatched: 5.

This clone was counted once. The chain employs TRBV3-1 (or the pseudogene TRBV3-2) and TRBJ2-2; 8 bases line up with TRBD2. Germline CDR1 LGHDT, CDR2 YNNKEL (reference sequence). This CDR3 has 16 residues. V trimming: 4 bases; J trimming: 0 bases; junction bases outside the gene matches: 4. As DNA, the CDR3 is TGTGCCAGCAGCCGAGCGGGGGCCGCGAACACCGGGGAGCTGTTTTTT. Amino acids: CASSRAGAANTGELFF.

This sequence joins TRBV19 and TRBJ1-2; 10 bases agree with TRBD1. The CDR3 consists of 16 residues. The V segment lost 7 bases and the J segment 4 bases; nucleotides outside the gene matches: 12. In germline, CDR1 is LNHDA, CDR2 SQIVND (reference sequence). The CDR3: CASMRTGGQIGYGYTF. CDR3 coding DNA: TGTGCCAGTATGCGGACAGGGGGTCAGATTGGCTATGGCTACACCTTC.

The chain carries TRBV5-4 and TRBJ2-3, with TRBD1 identical over 7 bases. The V gene's germline CDR1 is SGHNT and CDR2 YYREEE (reference sequence). This CDR3 is 13 amino acids long. Trimming at V came to 4 bases and at J to 6 bases, leaving 5 bases not matched to a gene. In DNA form, the CDR3 reads TGTGCCAGCAGCCCGGACAGGAGGGATACGCAGTATTTT. It encodes CASSPDRRDTQYF. The whole variable domain, filled in from reference TRBV5-4 and TRBJ2-3, reads ETGVTQSPTHLIKTRGQQVTLRCSSQSGHNTVSWYQQALGQGPQFIFQYYREEENGRGNFPPRFSGLQFPNYSSELNVNALELDDSALYLCASSPDRRDTQYFGPGTRLTVL.

V usage is TRBV29-1 and J usage is TRBJ2-1; TRBD2 matches at 15 bases. CDR1 and CDR2 from the germline V gene are SQVTM and ANQGSEA. After removal of 7 bases from V and 1 base from J, the junction contained 11 bases not matched to a gene. This CDR3 is 18 amino acids long. The chain's CDR3 is CSGRRTSGGAGSYNEQFF. CDR3 bases: TGCAGCGGAAGACGGACTAGCGGGGGGGCTGGGTCCTACAATGAGCAGTTCTTC.

This rearrangement joins TRBV7-8 to TRBJ1-5, with a possible D match to TRBD1 (6 bases). Deletions cut 1 base from V and 6 bases from J, with 13 bases between. This CDR3 has 15 amino acids. Germline lookup yields CDR1 SGHVS and CDR2 FQNEAQ. In DNA form, the CDR3 reads TGTGCCAGCAGCTTAGAGGGGGGGAAAGCTCAGCCCCAGCATTTT. Its protein product is CASSLEGGKAQPQHF.

The genes are TRBV7-3 and TRBJ2-7; D is uncertain. CDR3 size: 14 residues. The V and J ends lost 5 bases and 0 bases respectively, with 11 bases between them. CDR1 is SGHTA, CDR2 FQGTGA, per germline. DNA for the CDR3: TGTGCCAGCAGCCTGACTCCTATCTCCTACGAGCAGTACTTC. It encodes CASSLTPISYEQYF. Supplemented by reference TRBV7-3 and TRBJ2-7, the full variable domain reads GAGVSQTPSNKVTEKGKYVELRCDPISGHTALYWYRQSLGQGPEFLIYFQGTGAADDSGLPNDRFFAVRPEGSVSTLKIQRTERGDSAVYLCASSLTPISYEQYFGPGTRLTVT.

This rearrangement joins TRBV6-5 to TRBJ2-7; D gene ambiguous. The ends were cut back, 7 bases at V and 4 bases at J, with 8 bases in the middle. CDR3 size: 11 residues. Germline V gene lookup returns CDR1 MNHEY and CDR2 SVGAGI. Written as DNA, the CDR3 is TGTGCCAGCACCTTCGGGTACGAGCAGTACTTC. It encodes CASTFGYEQYF.

This clone occurred many times. This chain links TRBV11-2 with TRBJ1-5; 9 bases fit TRBD1. The germline V gene encodes CDR1 SGHAT and CDR2 FQNNGV. This CDR3 is built from 14 residues. Trimming cost V 5 bases and J 7 bases; bases outside gene matches: 6. CDR3 region: CASSQDRGSQPQHF. CDR3 bases: TGTGCCAGCAGCCAAGACAGGGGGAGCCAGCCCCAGCATTTT.